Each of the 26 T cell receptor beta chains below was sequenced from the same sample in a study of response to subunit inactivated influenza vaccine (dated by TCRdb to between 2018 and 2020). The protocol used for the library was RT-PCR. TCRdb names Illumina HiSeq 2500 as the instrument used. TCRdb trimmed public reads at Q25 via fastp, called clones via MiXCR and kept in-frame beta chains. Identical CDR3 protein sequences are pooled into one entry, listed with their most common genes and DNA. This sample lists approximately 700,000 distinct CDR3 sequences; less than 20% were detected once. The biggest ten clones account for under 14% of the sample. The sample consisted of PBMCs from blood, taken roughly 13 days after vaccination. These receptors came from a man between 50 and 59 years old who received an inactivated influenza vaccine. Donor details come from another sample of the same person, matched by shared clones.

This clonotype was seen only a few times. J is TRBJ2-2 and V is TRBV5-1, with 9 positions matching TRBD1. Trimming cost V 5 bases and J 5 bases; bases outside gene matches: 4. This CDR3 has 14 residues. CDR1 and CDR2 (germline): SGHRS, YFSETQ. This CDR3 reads CASRAGTGTGELFF. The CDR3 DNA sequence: TGCGCCAGCAGGGCCGGGACAGGGACCGGGGAGCTGTTTTTT.

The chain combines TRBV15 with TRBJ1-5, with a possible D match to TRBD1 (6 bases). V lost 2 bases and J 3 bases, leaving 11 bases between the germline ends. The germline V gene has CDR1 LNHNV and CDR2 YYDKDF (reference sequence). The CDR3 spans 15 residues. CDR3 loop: CATSRTTGYNQPQHF. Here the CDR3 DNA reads TGTGCCACCAGCAGAACTACAGGGTACAATCAGCCCCAGCATTTT.

The CDR3 nucleotides are TGTGCCAGCAGTTACTCTACTGGGGTCGGGAATTCACCCCTCCACTTT. Protein sequence: CASSYSTGVGNSPLHF. The V and J genes are TRBV6-5 and TRBJ1-6; D unresolved. This CDR3 has 16 amino acids. Germline lookup yields CDR1 MNHEY and CDR2 SVGAGI. V gave up 0 bases and J gave up 7 bases, with 13 bases separating them.

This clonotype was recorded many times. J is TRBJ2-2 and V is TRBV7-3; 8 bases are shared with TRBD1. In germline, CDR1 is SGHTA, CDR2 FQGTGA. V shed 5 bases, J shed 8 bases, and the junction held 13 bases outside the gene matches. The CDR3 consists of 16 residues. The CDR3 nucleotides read TGTGCCAGCAGCAAGGGTCCGGCAGGGGGCCGTGGGGAGCTGTTTTTT. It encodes CASSKGPAGGRGELFF.

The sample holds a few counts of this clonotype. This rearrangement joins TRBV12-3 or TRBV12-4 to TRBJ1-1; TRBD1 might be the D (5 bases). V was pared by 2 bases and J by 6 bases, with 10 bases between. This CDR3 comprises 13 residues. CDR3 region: CASSLFREAEAFF. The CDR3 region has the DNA TGTGCCAGCAGTTTATTCAGGGAGGCTGAAGCTTTCTTT.

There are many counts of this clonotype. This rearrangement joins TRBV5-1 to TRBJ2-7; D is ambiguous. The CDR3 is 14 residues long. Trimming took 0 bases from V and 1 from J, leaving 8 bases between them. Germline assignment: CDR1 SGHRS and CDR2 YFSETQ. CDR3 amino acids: CASSLALESYEQYF. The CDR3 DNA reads TGCGCCAGCAGCTTGGCATTAGAATCCTACGAGCAGTACTTC.

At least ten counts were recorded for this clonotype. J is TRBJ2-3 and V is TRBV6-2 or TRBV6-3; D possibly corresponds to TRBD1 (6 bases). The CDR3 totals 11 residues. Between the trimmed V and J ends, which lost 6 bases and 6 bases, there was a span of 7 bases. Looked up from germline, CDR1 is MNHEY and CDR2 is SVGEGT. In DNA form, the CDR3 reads TGTGCCAGCAGGCAGGGGGATACGCAGTATTTT. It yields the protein CASRQGDTQYF.

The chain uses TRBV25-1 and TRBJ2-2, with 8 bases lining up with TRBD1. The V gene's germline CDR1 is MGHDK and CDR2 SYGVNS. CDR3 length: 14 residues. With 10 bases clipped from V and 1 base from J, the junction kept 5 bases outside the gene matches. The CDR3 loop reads CATSGTGNTGELFF. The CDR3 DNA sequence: TGTGCCACCTCCGGGACAGGGAACACCGGGGAGCTGTTTTTT.

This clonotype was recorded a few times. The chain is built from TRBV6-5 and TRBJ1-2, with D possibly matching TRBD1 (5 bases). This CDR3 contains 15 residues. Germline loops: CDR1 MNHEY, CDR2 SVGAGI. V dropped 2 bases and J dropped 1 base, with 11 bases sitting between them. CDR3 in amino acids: CASSYRDLSNYGYTF. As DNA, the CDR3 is TGTGCCAGCAGTTACCGGGACCTAAGTAACTATGGCTACACCTTC.

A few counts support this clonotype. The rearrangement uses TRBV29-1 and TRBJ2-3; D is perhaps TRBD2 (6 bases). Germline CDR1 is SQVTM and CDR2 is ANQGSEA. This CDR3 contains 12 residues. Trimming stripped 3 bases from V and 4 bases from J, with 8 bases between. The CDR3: CSVDTGADTQYF. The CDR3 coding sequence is TGCAGCGTTGATACGGGAGCAGATACGCAGTATTTT.

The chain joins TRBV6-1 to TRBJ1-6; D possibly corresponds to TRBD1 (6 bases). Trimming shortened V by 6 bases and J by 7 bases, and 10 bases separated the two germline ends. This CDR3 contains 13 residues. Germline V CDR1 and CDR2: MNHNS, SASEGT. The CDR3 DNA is TGTGCCAGCAGGGGGGCGGAGAATTCACCCCTCCACTTT. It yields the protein CASRGAENSPLHF.

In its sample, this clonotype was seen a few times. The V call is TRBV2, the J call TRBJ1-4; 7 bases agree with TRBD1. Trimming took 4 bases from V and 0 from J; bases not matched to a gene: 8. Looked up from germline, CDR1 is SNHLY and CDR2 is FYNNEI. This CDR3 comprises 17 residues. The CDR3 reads CASSAQGWTSTNEKLFF. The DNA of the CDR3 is TGTGCCAGCAGTGCACAGGGGTGGACATCAACTAATGAAAAACTGTTTTTT. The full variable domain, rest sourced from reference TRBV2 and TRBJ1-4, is EPEVTQTPSHQVTQMGQEVILRCVPISNHLYFYWYRQILGQKVEFLVSFYNNEISEKSEIFDDQFSVERPDGSNFTLKIRSTKLEDSAMYFCASSAQGWTSTNEKLFFGSGTQLSVL.

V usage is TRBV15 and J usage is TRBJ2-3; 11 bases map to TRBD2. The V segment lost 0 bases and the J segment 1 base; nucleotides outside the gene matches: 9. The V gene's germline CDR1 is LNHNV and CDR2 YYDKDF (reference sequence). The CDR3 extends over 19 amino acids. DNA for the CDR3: TGTGCCACCAGCAGAGATAGGCTAGCGGGGGGACTCCGCACAGATACGCAGTATTTT. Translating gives CATSRDRLAGGLRTDTQYF.

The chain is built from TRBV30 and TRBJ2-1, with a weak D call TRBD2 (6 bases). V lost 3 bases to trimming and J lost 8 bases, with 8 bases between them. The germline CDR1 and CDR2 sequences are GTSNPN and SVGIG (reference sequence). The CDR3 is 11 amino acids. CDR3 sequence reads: CAWSPGDEQFF. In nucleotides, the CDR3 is TGTGCCTGGAGCCCGGGGGATGAGCAGTTCTTC. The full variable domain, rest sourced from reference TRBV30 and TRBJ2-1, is SQTIHQWPATLVQPVGSPLSLECTVEGTSNPNLYWYRQAAGRGLQLLFYSVGIGQISSEVPQNLSASRPQDRQFILSSKKLLLSDSGFYLCAWSPGDEQFFGPGTRLTVL.

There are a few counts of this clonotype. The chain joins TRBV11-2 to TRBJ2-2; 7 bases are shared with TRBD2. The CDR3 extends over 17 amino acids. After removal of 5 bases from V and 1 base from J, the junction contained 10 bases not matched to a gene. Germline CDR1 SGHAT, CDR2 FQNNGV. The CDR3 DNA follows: TGTGCCAGCAGCCCAAGGGGAGGGACGAGGAACACCGGGGAGCTGTTTTTT. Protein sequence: CASSPRGGTRNTGELFF.

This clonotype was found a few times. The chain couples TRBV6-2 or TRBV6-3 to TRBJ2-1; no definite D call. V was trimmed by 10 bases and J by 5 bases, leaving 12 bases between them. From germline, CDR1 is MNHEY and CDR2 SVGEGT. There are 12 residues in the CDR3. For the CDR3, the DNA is TGTGCCACCTGGGATCTAAACAATGAGCAGTTCTTC. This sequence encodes CATWDLNNEQFF.

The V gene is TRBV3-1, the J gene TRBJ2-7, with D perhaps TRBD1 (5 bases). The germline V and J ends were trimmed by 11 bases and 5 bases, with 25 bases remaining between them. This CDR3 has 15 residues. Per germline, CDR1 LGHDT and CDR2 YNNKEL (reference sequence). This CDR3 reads CASCKQVPWTHEQYF. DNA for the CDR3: TGTGCCTCCTGCAAGCAGGTCCCTTGGACACACGAGCAGTACTTC.

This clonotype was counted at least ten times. CDR3 region: CASSRDYQETQYF. CDR3 DNA sequence: TGTGCCAGCTCAAGGGATTACCAAGAGACCCAGTACTTC. The chain employs TRBV18 and TRBJ2-5; D is unresolved. The CDR3 spans 13 residues. V lost 5 bases and J 0 bases, leaving 7 bases between the germline ends. The germline V gene encodes CDR1 KGHSH and CDR2 LQKENI. Full variable domain (missing parts from reference TRBV18 and TRBJ2-5): NAGVMQNPRHLVRRRGQEARLRCSPMKGHSHVYWYRQLPEEGLKFMVYLQKENIIDESGMPKERFSAEFPKEGPSILRIQQVVRGDSAAYFCASSRDYQETQYFGPGTRLLVL.

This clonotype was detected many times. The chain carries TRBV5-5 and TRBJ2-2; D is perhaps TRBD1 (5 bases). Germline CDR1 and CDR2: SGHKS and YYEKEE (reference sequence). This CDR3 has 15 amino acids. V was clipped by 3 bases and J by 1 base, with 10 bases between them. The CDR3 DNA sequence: TGTGCCAGCAGCTCACAGGCCTGGAACACCGGGGAGCTGTTTTTT. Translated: CASSSQAWNTGELFF.

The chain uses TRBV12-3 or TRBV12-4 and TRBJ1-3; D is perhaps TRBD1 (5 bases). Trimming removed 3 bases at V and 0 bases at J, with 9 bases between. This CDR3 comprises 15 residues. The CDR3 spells CASSLWGTSGNTIYF. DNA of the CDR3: TGTGCCAGCAGTTTGTGGGGGACCTCTGGAAACACCATATATTTT.

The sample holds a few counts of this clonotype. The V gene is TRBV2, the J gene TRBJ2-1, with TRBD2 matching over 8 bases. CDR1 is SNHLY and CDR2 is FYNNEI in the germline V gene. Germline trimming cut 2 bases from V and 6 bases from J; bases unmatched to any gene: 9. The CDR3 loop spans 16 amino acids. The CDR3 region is CASSEISSGGVNEQFF. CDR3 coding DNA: TGTGCCAGCAGTGAAATTTCCAGCGGGGGAGTCAATGAGCAGTTCTTC.

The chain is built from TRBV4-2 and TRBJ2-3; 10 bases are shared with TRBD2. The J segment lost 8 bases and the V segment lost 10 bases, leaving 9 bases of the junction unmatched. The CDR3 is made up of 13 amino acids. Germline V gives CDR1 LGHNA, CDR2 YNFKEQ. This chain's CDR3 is CATTSGGAGTQYF. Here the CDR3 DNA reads TGTGCCACCACCAGCGGGGGGGCGGGTACGCAGTATTTT.

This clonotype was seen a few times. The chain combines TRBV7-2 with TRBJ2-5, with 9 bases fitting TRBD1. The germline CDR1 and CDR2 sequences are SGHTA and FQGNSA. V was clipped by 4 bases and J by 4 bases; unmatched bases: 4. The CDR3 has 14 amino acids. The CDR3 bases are TGTGCCAGCAGCTCATGGGACAGGGCAGAGACCCAGTACTTC. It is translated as CASSSWDRAETQYF.

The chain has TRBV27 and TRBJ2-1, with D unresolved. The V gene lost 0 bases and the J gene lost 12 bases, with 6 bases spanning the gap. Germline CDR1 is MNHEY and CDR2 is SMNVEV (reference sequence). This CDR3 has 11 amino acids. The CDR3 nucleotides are TGTGCCAGCAGTTTATCCGATAGGCAGTTCTTC. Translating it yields CASSLSDRQFF.

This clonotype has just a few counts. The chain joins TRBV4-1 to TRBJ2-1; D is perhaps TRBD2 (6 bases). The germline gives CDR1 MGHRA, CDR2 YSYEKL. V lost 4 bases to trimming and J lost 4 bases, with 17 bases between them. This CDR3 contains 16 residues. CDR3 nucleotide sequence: TGCGCCAGCAGCCGCAACCGGGACGGGGGATACAATGAGCAGTTCTTC. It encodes CASSRNRDGGYNEQFF.

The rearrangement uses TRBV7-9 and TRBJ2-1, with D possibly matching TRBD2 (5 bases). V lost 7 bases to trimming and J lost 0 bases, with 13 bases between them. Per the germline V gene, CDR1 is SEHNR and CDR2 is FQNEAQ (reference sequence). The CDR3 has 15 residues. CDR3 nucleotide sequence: TGTGCCAGCAACGGACCGGGGAGCTCCTACAATGAGCAGTTCTTC. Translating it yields CASNGPGSSYNEQFF.